Here is one TCR beta chain with its context. This clonotype came up a few times. Its antigen is currently not known. No much larger clone is present one base from it, and per-base qualities are unavailable. This record comes from a study of T-cell memory formation after mild COVID-19 (dated by TCRdb to the early 2020s). Looking at the study overall: Most TCR sequence clusters were specific to one of the two donors. Longitudinal TCRalpha and TCRbeta repertoire sequencing tracked T-cell clones expanding and contracting after mild COVID-19 in two donors. The cohort was made up of two young adult volunteers, one female and one male, who were previously healthy. What the study reported, not specific to this receptor: From day 15 to 85, contracting clones showed balanced CD4/CD8 phenotypes, whereas a second wave of clones that expanded from day 15 to 37 leaned towards CD4+. SARS-CoV-2 specificity was not confirmed for the second-wave clones peaking on day 37. Contracting CD4+ clones appeared mostly in the CM and EM memory subsets, whereas CD8+ clones were enriched in EMRA. Some responding clones were found in pre-infection memory, which suggests that pre-existing cross-reactive memory T cells took part in the SARS-CoV-2 response. The study included only a couple of mild cases, and larger cohorts that include severe cases with pre-infection samples were judged to be necessary.

Ficoll-Paque density gradient centrifugation was used to isolate PBMCs. Sequencing relied on an Illumina NovaSeq 6000. cDNA libraries for TCRalpha and TCRbeta were prepared by 5'RACE using constant-segment primers, with sample barcodes and unique molecular identifiers added. RNA was extracted from every sample with Trizol reagent. Library amplification was performed in two PCR steps, and a second sample barcode and Illumina TruSeq adapters were introduced in the second step. Libraries were sequenced on an Illumina NovaSeq with 2 x 150 bp paired-end reads. In the paper's pipeline: With migec v1.2.7, reads were demultiplexed and then collapsed into UMI-guided consensus sequences. Using mixcr v2.1.11, the UMI consensuses were aligned to TRA and TRB V and J templates and assembled into clonotypes. Clonotypes were classified as expanded or contracted when called significant by both edgeR and NoisET, with noise models trained on biological replicates. For edgeR calls, a false discovery rate-adjusted p below 0.01 and a log2 fold-change threshold of 1 were applied. As an exploratory analysis of dynamics, PCA with hierarchical clustering was applied to max-normalized trajectories of the 1000 most abundant clonotypes. Separately sequenced CD4+ and CD8+ repertoires were used to assign the CD4 or CD8 phenotype of responding clones. TCRdb reanalyzed the raw reads on its own, using fastp at Q25 for trimming and MiXCR for clone calling, and kept in-frame beta chains. Each entry merges the rows of one CDR3 protein and shows their most common DNA and genes. The authors' filters were not applied to this entry. Within this sample are about 470,000 distinct CDR3 sequences, with about 18% of them counted one time only. The top ten hold about 12% of the sample.

The TCR comes from an adult woman who had mild COVID-19 (a few samples of this study predate the infection). The sample titles of this study are shuffled in the database, so cell type and time point are left out; the donor was told from shared clones. The sample taken for sequencing was PBMCs or a T cell subset sorted from them (not recorded which).

This receptor carries the CDR3 CASSVPLWDSGANVLTF. The DNA sequence follows: TGTGCCAGCAGCGTACCCCTCTGGGACTCTGGGGCCAACGTCCTGACTTTC. The chain is assembled from TRBV9 and TRBJ2-6; no D segment can be confidently identified. From its cysteine to its phenylalanine, the CDR3 spans 17 amino acids. The DNA shown is the 51-base CDR3, in frame from base 1. Via the germline V gene, CDR1 is SGDLS and CDR2 YYNGEE. Trimming removed 1 base from V and 0 bases from J, leaving 11 bases between the germline ends.